This T cell receptor beta chain came from a study of blood T cell repertoires in COVID-19. This clone came up a few times. Original processing notes: Reference gene primer amplification gave nucleated cell count estimates. TCRdb's copy holds only in-frame clones and misses some; the assay was immunoSEQ multiplex PCR. The DNA was the basis for D and trimming; V, J and clone size are from that table. Among over 110,000 clones listed, 84% were seen once. Participant-given clinical history determined each cohort assignment. Sequenced material: PBMCs or T cells enriched from blood (not recorded which). This TCR derives from a man aged 50 to 60 in a cohort exposed to, infected with or recovered from COVID-19 (not recorded which).

The DNA of the CDR3 is TGTGCCAGCAGCCGGGCGAGCTCCTATAATTCACCCCTCCACTTT. It yields the protein CASSRASSYNSPLHF. J is TRBJ1-6 and V is TRBV3-1 (or the pseudogene TRBV3-2); D not resolved. The CDR3 runs 15 residues. The V end was cut by 4 bases, the J end by 0 bases, with 7 bases between. The germline gives CDR1 LGHDT, CDR2 YNNKEL (reference sequence).